This TCR beta chain was documented in a study of T-cell memory formation after mild COVID-19 (dated by TCRdb to the early 2020s). A note on the overall study: Most TCR sequence clusters were specific to one of the two donors. T-cell clones expanding and contracting after mild COVID-19 in a couple of donors were tracked by longitudinal TCRalpha and TCRbeta repertoire sequencing. Two young, previously healthy adult volunteers, one female and one male, were included in the cohort. Beyond this particular receptor, the publication reports: Balanced CD4/CD8 phenotypes were observed for clones contracting from day 15 to 85, whereas a bias towards CD4+ was observed for a second wave of clones expanding from day 15 to 37. Some responding clones were detected in pre-infection memory, which suggested that pre-existing cross-reactive memory T cells had joined the SARS-CoV-2 response. Contracting CD4+ clones appeared mostly in the CM and EM memory subsets, whereas CD8+ clones were enriched in EMRA. SARS-CoV-2 specificity of the second-wave clones peaking on day 37 was not confirmed. Only two mild cases were covered by the study, and larger cohorts that include severe cases with pre-infection samples were considered necessary.

Ficoll-Paque density gradient centrifugation was used to isolate PBMCs. This clonotype has ten or more counts. This clone's antigen is unknown. No base quality information exists; no much larger clone differs at one position. The instrument was an Illumina NovaSeq 6000. Using 5'RACE with constant-segment primers, TCRalpha and TCRbeta cDNA libraries were constructed, with sample barcodes and unique molecular identifiers added in the process. Trizol reagent was used to extract RNA from every sample. Library amplification was performed in two PCR steps, and a second sample barcode and Illumina TruSeq adapters were introduced in the second step. The libraries were sequenced on an Illumina NovaSeq using 2 x 150 bp paired-end reads. For the original study's pipeline: The reads were demultiplexed and collapsed into UMI-guided consensus sequences using migec v1.2.7. Using mixcr v2.1.11, UMI consensuses were aligned to TRA and TRB V and J templates and then assembled into clonotypes. A clonotype was counted as expanded or contracted only if both edgeR and NoisET called the change significant, with noise models trained on biological replicates. For edgeR calls, a false discovery rate-adjusted p below 0.01 and a log2 fold-change threshold of 1 were applied. PCA with hierarchical clustering of max-normalized trajectories of the 1000 most abundant clonotypes was used as exploratory dynamics analysis. The CD4 or CD8 phenotype of responding clones was assigned using the separately sequenced CD4+ and CD8+ repertoires. The public reads were reprocessed in TCRdb via fastp at Q25 and MiXCR, keeping in-frame beta chains. A single entry per CDR3 protein holds the most common genes and DNA from its merged rows. TCRdb, not the authors, supplied the V and J calls. The sample table contains about 110,000 distinct CDR3 sequences; only one count was recorded for roughly an eighth of them. More than 25% of the sample goes to the ten largest clones.

This sequence was found in an adult woman who had mild COVID-19 (a few samples of this study predate the infection). The sample titles of this study are shuffled in the database, so cell type and time point are left out; the donor was told from shared clones. Sequenced input: PBMCs or a T cell subset sorted from them (not recorded which).

The CDR3 here reads CASTFTGELFF. The nucleotide sequence is given as TGTGCCAGCACCTTTACCGGGGAGCTGTTTTTT. The sequence is built from TRBV12-3 or TRBV12-4 and TRBJ2-2; no D gene can be assigned with confidence. Cut back by 7 bases and 5 bases, the V and J ends lie 5 bases apart. The CDR3, from cysteine to phenylalanine, totals 11 residues. Of all the DNA, just the CDR3 is kept, 33 bases in frame from base 1.